Each of the 32 T cell receptor beta chains below was sequenced from the same sample in a study of post-analysis software for immune sequencing data. Their target antigens are unknown. Carried by the TCR beta cDNA libraries were unique molecular identifiers. TCRdb ran MiXCR on the PCR reads and lists one entry per CDR3 protein. In the table there are 600,000 to 700,000 distinct CDR3 sequences, roughly three fifths of which are singletons. General study findings and limits: Five TRBV segments occurring more often in patients than controls included TRBV5-6, TRBV5-1 and TRBV20-1.

Material for sequencing was blood. Source of these receptors: a girl under 10 years old with multiple sclerosis.

The V and J genes are TRBV4-2 and TRBJ2-2; 7 bases match TRBD1. The CDR3 loop spans 15 amino acids. CDR1 LGHNA and CDR2 YNFKEQ come from the germline V gene. The ends lost 6 bases at V and 0 bases at J; junction bases unmatched: 4. CDR3 loop: CASSPDRANTGELFF. CDR3 nucleotide sequence: TGTGCCAGCAGTCCCGACAGGGCGAACACCGGGGAGCTGTTTTTT.

The chain has TRBV29-1 and TRBJ2-1; TRBD1 matches 8 bases. Judging by the DNA end, TRBJ2-7 fits better; the J call may be wrong. CDR3 length: 21 residues. The V gene's germline CDR1 is SQVTM and CDR2 ANQGSEA. CDR3: CSGLDRGDRRRMPSLYNEQYF. CDR3 in DNA: TGCAGCGGCCTCGACAGGGGAGATAGGCGGCGGATGCCTAGTCTATACAATGAGCAGTACTTC.

This clonotype came up a few times. The CDR3 loop reads CASSLGLFGELFF. The CDR3 DNA sequence: TGTGCCAGCAGCTTGGGTTTGTTCGGGGAGCTGTTTTTT. This chain joins TRBV7-6 and TRBJ2-2; D is uncertain. CDR3 length: 13 residues. Per the germline V gene, CDR1 is SGHVS and CDR2 is FNYEAQ. V was shortened by 3 bases and J by 7 bases, with 9 bases between the two germline ends.

The rearrangement links TRBV6-2 or TRBV6-3 to TRBJ2-7; D possibly corresponds to TRBD1 (6 bases). The J call may be incorrect, as the DNA end agrees better with TRBJ2-5. The CDR3 consists of 15 residues. The germline CDR1 and CDR2 sequences are MNHEY and SVGEGT. The CDR3 spells CASGGEQGPQETQYF. In DNA, the CDR3 is TGTGCCTCAGGTGGGGAGCAGGGGCCCCAAGAGACCCAGTACTTC.

This chain uses TRBV20-1 with TRBJ2-7; no firm D call. In germline, CDR1 is DFQATT, CDR2 SNEGSKA (reference sequence). The V end was cut by 6 bases, the J end by 0 bases, with 15 bases between. CDR3 length: 14 residues. CDR3 sequence reads: CSASPRGPSYEQYF. The CDR3 DNA is TGCAGTGCGTCCCCTCGCGGCCCCTCCTACGAGCAGTACTTC.

The chain recombines TRBV9 with TRBJ1-2; tentative D call: TRBD1 (6 bases). This CDR3 is built from 17 residues. The germline V gene encodes CDR1 SGDLS and CDR2 YYNGEE. Between the trimmed V and J ends, which lost 3 bases and 0 bases, there was a span of 18 bases. DNA for the CDR3: TGTGCCAGCAGCGGCCTATACACAGGGCGCTCTAACTATGGCTACACCTTC. This translates into CASSGLYTGRSNYGYTF.

The rearrangement uses TRBV6-5 and TRBJ2-1, with a weak D call TRBD2 (6 bases). Looked up from germline, CDR1 is MNHEY and CDR2 is SVGAGI. This CDR3 is built from 13 residues. Trimming removed 5 bases from V and 9 bases from J, with 14 bases in between. This CDR3 reads CASSDGLLGEQFF. For the CDR3, the DNA is TGTGCCAGCAGTGACGGACTACTCGGTGAGCAGTTCTTC.

J is TRBJ2-1 and V is TRBV6-5, with D possibly being TRBD2 (7 bases). Deletions cut 5 bases from V and 11 bases from J, with 13 bases between. Germline CDR1 reads MNHEY; CDR2 reads SVGAGI. CDR3 size: 12 residues. This CDR3 is CASSVQGGQQFF. CDR3 nucleotides: TGTGCCAGCAGTGTACAGGGAGGGCAGCAGTTCTTC.

This clonotype has only a few counts. This chain uses TRBV20-1 with TRBJ2-7, with no clear D. Germline CDR1 is DFQATT and CDR2 is SNEGSKA (reference sequence). The germline V and J ends were trimmed by 0 bases and 0 bases, with 9 bases remaining between them. The CDR3 consists of 14 residues. CDR3 DNA sequence: TGCAGTGCTAGAGATTTAGCAGGCTCCTACGAGCAGTACTTC. Amino acid sequence: CSARDLAGSYEQYF.

Worth noting for this clonotype: This CDR3 fails to terminate in the conserved phenylalanine or tryptophan, so it likely reflects a read error. The genes are TRBV20-1 and TRBJ2-5, with 7 bases lining up with TRBD2. The CDR3 length is 13 residues. V gave up 3 bases and J gave up 4 bases; unmatched junction bases: 5. The germline V gene encodes CDR1 DFQATT and CDR2 SNEGSKA (reference sequence). CDR3 nucleotides: TGCAGTGCTAGCCAGCCGGGGGGAGAGACCCAGTACCTC. Its protein product is CSASQPGGETQYL.

This chain links TRBV28 with TRBJ2-7; D might be TRBD2 (7 bases). There are 15 residues in the CDR3. V lost 5 bases, J lost 2 bases, and 16 bases lay in between. Germline CDR1 and CDR2: MDHEN and SYDVKM. This CDR3 reads CASSTPREGAYEQYF. The DNA for the CDR3 is TGTGCCAGCAGTACCCCCAGGGAGGGGGCCTACGAGCAGTACTTC.

The chain has TRBV29-1 and TRBJ2-4, with D unclear. The J call is uncertain, as TRBJ2-7 better fits the DNA end. This CDR3 has 12 amino acids. Looked up from germline, CDR1 is SQVTM and CDR2 is ANQGSEA. This CDR3 reads CSVPGRGLEQYF. The CDR3 DNA is TGCAGCGTCCCCGGACGCGGCCTCGAGCAGTACTTC.

Only a few counts were recorded for this clonotype. The gene calls are TRBV6-1 and TRBJ2-2; D is undetermined. V lost 4 bases, J lost 6 bases, and 15 bases lay in between. CDR1 MNHNS and CDR2 SASEGT come from the germline V gene. The CDR3 runs to 15 residues. The DNA of the CDR3 is TGTGCCAGCAGTGCCGGGCCATCTGACGCCGGGGAGCTGTTTTTT. It is translated as CASSAGPSDAGELFF.

This clonotype was seen a few times. The J gene is TRBJ2-7, the V gene TRBV20-1; D is possibly TRBD2 (5 bases). V was trimmed by 1 base and J by 6 bases, leaving 13 bases between them. Germline V gives CDR1 DFQATT, CDR2 SNEGSKA (reference sequence). This CDR3 region has 13 residues. The CDR3 loop reads CSARVGGMGEQYF. CDR3 in DNA: TGCAGTGCTAGAGTCGGAGGAATGGGCGAGCAGTACTTC.

This clonotype was observed a few times. This sequence joins TRBV15 and TRBJ2-1; TRBD2 aligns across 10 bases. This CDR3 has 15 amino acids. Germline values: CDR1 LNHNV, CDR2 YYDKDF (reference sequence). The V segment lost 0 bases and the J segment 12 bases; nucleotides outside the gene matches: 8. The CDR3 reads CATSRDGLAGEGQFF. In DNA, the CDR3 is TGTGCCACCAGCAGAGATGGTCTAGCGGGAGAAGGGCAGTTCTTC.

The chain combines TRBV7-6 with TRBJ1-5; TRBD1 might be the D (5 bases). The CDR3 contains 13 residues. V gave up 2 bases and J gave up 7 bases, with 9 bases separating them. Germline CDR1 SGHVS, CDR2 FNYEAQ. CDR3 nucleotides: TGTGCCAGCAGCTTATCGGGGACCCAGCCCCAGCATTTT. Its translation is CASSLSGTQPQHF.

This chain uses TRBV7-2 with TRBJ2-4; 11 bases match TRBD2. Matching the DNA end better, TRBJ2-7 makes the J call doubtful. The CDR3 contains 15 residues. Germline V gives CDR1 SGHTA, CDR2 FQGNSA. The CDR3 loop reads CASSLDTSGSYEQYF. The CDR3 bases are TGTGCCAGCAGCTTAGATACTAGCGGGAGCTACGAGCAGTACTTC.

V and J are TRBV4-1 and TRBJ2-7, with TRBD1 identical over 9 bases. The CDR3 covers 16 residues. V lost 1 base, J lost 5 bases, and 9 bases stayed unmatched. Germline lookup yields CDR1 MGHRA and CDR2 YSYEKL. The CDR3 sequence: CASSQASQGARNEQYF. CDR3 nucleotide sequence: TGCGCCAGCAGCCAAGCATCACAGGGGGCTAGAAACGAGCAGTACTTC.

The J gene is TRBJ2-3, the V gene TRBV2; either TRBD1 or TRBD2 may fit D (5 bases each). Germline values: CDR1 SNHLY, CDR2 FYNNEI. The CDR3 sequence is 14 residues long. Trimming took off 8 bases at V and 2 bases at J, with 14 bases between the two ends. CDR3 coding DNA: TGTGCCAGCGACGGGGCTTTCTCCACAGATACGCAGTATTTT. Residues: CASDGAFSTDTQYF. Supplemented by reference TRBV2 and TRBJ2-3, the full variable domain reads EPEVTQTPSHQVTQMGQEVILRCVPISNHLYFYWYRQILGQKVEFLVSFYNNEISEKSEIFDDQFSVERPDGSNFTLKIRSTKLEDSAMYFCASDGAFSTDTQYFGPGTRLTVL.

This clonotype was counted a few times. Mismatch with germline at one junction end may stem from a read error. The rearrangement uses TRBV5-6 and TRBJ2-5, with D possibly TRBD2 on 5 matching bases. The V gene's germline CDR1 is SGHDT and CDR2 YYEEEE. This CDR3 contains 12 residues. The CDR3 reads CASTLGRETQYF. The CDR3 bases are TGTGCCAGCACCTTGGGGAGAGAGACCCAGTACTTC.

V is TRBV5-5 and J is TRBJ2-1; 8 positions match TRBD1. V was pared by 3 bases and J by 5 bases, with 7 bases of the junction left unmatched. The CDR3 covers 15 residues. The germline V gene has CDR1 SGHKS and CDR2 YYEKEE (reference sequence). The CDR3 spells CASSSRPTGDNEQFF. DNA of the CDR3: TGTGCCAGCAGCTCCCGCCCGACAGGGGACAATGAGCAGTTCTTC.

This rearrangement joins TRBV6-6 to TRBJ1-5; possibly TRBD1 for D (6 bases). Per the germline V gene, CDR1 is MNHNY and CDR2 is SVGAGI (reference sequence). Trimming left V 5 bases short and J 5 bases short, with 19 bases between. The CDR3 contains 16 residues. In DNA, the CDR3 is TGTGCCAGCAGTCACCCCCGGCAGGGGTCCCATCAGCCCCAGCATTTT. Translation gives CASSHPRQGSHQPQHF.

This chain uses TRBV12-3 or TRBV12-4 with TRBJ2-3, with a possible D match to TRBD1 (6 bases). This CDR3 has 16 amino acids. V lost 4 bases, J lost 8 bases, and 22 bases lay in between. CDR3 DNA: TGTGCCAGCAGTTCCTCCTCGGACAGTGTTGAGGTTACGCAGTATTTT. Protein product: CASSSSSDSVEVTQYF.

This chain connects TRBV20-1 to TRBJ2-3, with D perhaps TRBD2 (5 bases). This CDR3 is 17 amino acids long. V lost 1 base and J 0 bases, leaving 17 bases between the germline ends. Germline CDR1 DFQATT, CDR2 SNEGSKA (reference sequence). CDR3 loop: CSARGPGIKTSTDTQYF. CDR3 sequence (DNA): TGCAGTGCTAGAGGGCCGGGAATAAAAACTAGCACAGATACGCAGTATTTT.

V and J are TRBV29-1 and TRBJ2-3; 8 bases map to TRBD2. Trimming at V came to 6 bases and at J to 1 base, leaving 3 bases not matched to a gene. The CDR3 totals 13 residues. Germline CDR1 is SQVTM and CDR2 is ANQGSEA. The CDR3 nucleotides read TGCAGCGTCGGGGGGGATGGCACAGATACGCAGTATTTT. Translating gives CSVGGDGTDTQYF.

The chain couples TRBV6-6 to TRBJ1-1; D remains ambiguous. Trimming shortened V by 6 bases and J by 7 bases, and 12 bases separated the two germline ends. The germline V gene encodes CDR1 MNHNY and CDR2 SVGAGI (reference sequence). This CDR3 comprises 12 residues. The CDR3 protein is CASSPDGIEAFF. Written as DNA, the CDR3 is TGTGCCAGCAGCCCGGACGGAATTGAAGCTTTCTTT.

This clonotype was counted only a few times. The rearrangement links TRBV4-2 to TRBJ2-1; a weak D match, TRBD2 (5 bases). Looked up from germline, CDR1 is LGHNA and CDR2 is YNFKEQ. V was pared by 4 bases and J by 6 bases, with 19 bases between. The CDR3 runs to 16 residues. The DNA for the CDR3 is TGTGCCAGCAGCCCCTCTAGCTCCCTCCCCCTCAATGAGCAGTTCTTC. Amino acid sequence: CASSPSSSLPLNEQFF.

The rearrangement uses TRBV7-8 and TRBJ2-6; 10 bases fit TRBD2. The CDR3 spans 19 residues. In germline, CDR1 is SGHVS, CDR2 FQNEAQ. Trimming took 1 base from V and 0 from J; bases not matched to a gene: 6. Here the CDR3 reads CASSLVMASGGSGANVLTF. The CDR3 DNA follows: TGTGCCAGCAGCTTAGTGATGGCTAGCGGGGGCTCTGGGGCCAACGTCCTGACTTTC.

The gene calls are TRBV6-5 and TRBJ1-1; TRBD1 aligns across 7 bases. The V gene's germline CDR1 is MNHEY and CDR2 SVGAGI. J lost 8 bases, V lost 4 bases, and 10 bases had no gene match. The CDR3 is made up of 14 amino acids. The CDR3 nucleotides read TGTGCCAGCAGTTCCGGGACAGAAAGGGCCGAAGCTTTCTTT. Translated, it gives CASSSGTERAEAFF.

V usage is TRBV4-1 and J usage is TRBJ2-5, with 8 bases that match TRBD2. V shed 1 base and J 0 bases; nucleotides not matched to a gene: 10. The germline CDR1 and CDR2 sequences are MGHRA and YSYEKL. The CDR3 loop spans 18 amino acids. Here the CDR3 DNA reads TGCGCCAGCAGCCAAGTCAGCGGGGGCAGCGACTACCAAGAGACCCAGTACTTC. This encodes CASSQVSGGSDYQETQYF.

This chain links TRBV5-6 with TRBJ2-3; 11 bases align to TRBD2. Germline loops: CDR1 SGHDT, CDR2 YYEEEE. This CDR3 is built from 15 residues. Losses at the gene ends were 4 bases for V and 4 bases for J; bases not matched to a gene: 5. CDR3 nucleotides: TGTGCCAGCAGCCCGGGACTAGCGGTGGCAGATACGCAGTATTTT. Its translation: CASSPGLAVADTQYF. The whole variable domain, filled in from reference TRBV5-6 and TRBJ2-3, reads DAGVTQSPTHLIKTRGQQVTLRCSPKSGHDTVSWYQQALGQGPQFIFQYYEEEERQRGNFPDRFSGHQFPNYSSELNVNALLLGDSALYLCASSPGLAVADTQYFGPGTRLTVL.

The rearrangement links TRBV7-2 to TRBJ2-3; 10 bases are shared with TRBD2. Germline V gives CDR1 SGHTA, CDR2 FQGNSA. The CDR3 length is 17 residues. The junction had 6 bases not matched to a gene; V was cut back by 2 bases and J by 1 base. The CDR3 sequence: CASSLHTGTSGTDTQYF. CDR3 bases: TGTGCCAGCAGCTTACACACCGGGACTAGCGGCACAGATACGCAGTATTTT.